The T cell receptor (beta chain) under discussion was sequenced for a study of blood T cell repertoires in COVID-19. Study details: From the United States, Italy and Spain came samples of acute and convalescent COVID-19.

The recovered donors of Cohort 3 showed two negative PCRs, clearance, or symptom resolution. As processed by the authors: Cell counts per sample came from amplifying reference gene primers. This table comes from immunoSEQ multiplex PCR, and its TCRdb copy is limited to in-frame clones, with some not included. For V, J and clone size, that table is used; D and trimming come from the DNA. The profile shows about 300,000 clones, just over 85% of them singletons. Germline assignment: CDR1 MNHNS and CDR2 SASEGT. The CDR3 has 15 residues. After removal of 0 bases from V and 7 bases from J, the junction contained 8 bases not matched to a gene.

Specimen: PBMCs or T cells enriched from blood (not recorded which). This receptor was obtained from a young woman who had recovered from COVID-19. V usage is TRBV6-1 and J usage is TRBJ1-2, with TRBD1 identical over 7 bases. The CDR3 nucleotides are TGTGCCAGCAGTGAAGCGGAGGGGGCGCCTGGTGGCTACACCTTC. Translating gives CASSEAEGAPGGYTF.